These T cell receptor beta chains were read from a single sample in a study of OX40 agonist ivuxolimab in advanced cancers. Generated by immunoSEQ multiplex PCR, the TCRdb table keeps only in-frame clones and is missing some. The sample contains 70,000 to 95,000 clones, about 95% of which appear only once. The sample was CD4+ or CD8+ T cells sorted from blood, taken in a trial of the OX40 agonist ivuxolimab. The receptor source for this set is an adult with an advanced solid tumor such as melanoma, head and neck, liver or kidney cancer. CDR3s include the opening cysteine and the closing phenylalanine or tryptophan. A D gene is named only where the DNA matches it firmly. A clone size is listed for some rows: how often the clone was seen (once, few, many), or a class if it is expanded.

CDR3 DNA: TGTGCCAGCAGGCTCGTACAGGATCCGGCTCAGCCCCAGCATTTT
CDR3 protein: CASRLVQDPAQPQHF
CDR3 length: 15
clone size: -
J gene: TRBJ1-5
D gene: -
V gene: TRBV6-5

CDR3 DNA: TGTGCCAGCAGCCCAGTGGGGGGGCTGAACACTGAAGCTTTCTTT
CDR3 protein: CASSPVGGLNTEAFF
CDR3 length: 15
clone size: -
J gene: TRBJ1-1
D gene: -
V gene: TRBV7-9

CDR3 DNA: TGTGCCAGCAGCTTAGGAGGGAGCCAAGAGACCCAGTACTTC
CDR3 protein: CASSLGGSQETQYF
CDR3 length: 14
clone size: -
J gene: TRBJ2-5
D gene: -
V gene: TRBV11-2

CDR3 DNA: TGTGCCACCAGCAGGACCGGGACCTTCTACGAGCAGTACTTC
CDR3 protein: CATSRTGTFYEQYF
CDR3 length: 14
clone size: -
J gene: TRBJ2-7
D gene: -
V gene: TRBV15

CDR3 DNA: TGTGCCAGCAGCTTGGAACCTCTTGGAAACACCATATATTTT
CDR3 protein: CASSLEPLGNTIYF
CDR3 length: 14
clone size: once
J gene: TRBJ1-3
D gene: -
V gene: TRBV7-2

CDR3 DNA: TGTGCCAGCAGTATTAGCGGGGGGGGTTACGAGCAGTACTTC
CDR3 protein: CASSISGGGYEQYF
CDR3 length: 14
clone size: -
J gene: TRBJ2-7
D gene: TRBD2
V gene: TRBV27

CDR3 DNA: TGTGCCAGCAGTTACCTGAGAAACACTGAAGCTTTCTTT
CDR3 protein: CASSYLRNTEAFF
CDR3 length: 13
clone size: -
J gene: TRBJ1-1
D gene: -
V gene: TRBV6-5

CDR3 DNA: TGTGCCAGCAGCGACTGGGACGGATTCACTGAAGCTTTCTTT
CDR3 protein: CASSDWDGFTEAFF
CDR3 length: 14
clone size: -
J gene: TRBJ1-1
D gene: -
V gene: TRBV5-6

CDR3 DNA: TGTGCCAGTAGTCGACCATCTGGGACTAGCGAGGAGACCCAGTACTTC
CDR3 protein: CASSRPSGTSEETQYF
CDR3 length: 16
clone size: -
J gene: TRBJ2-5
D gene: TRBD2
V gene: TRBV19

CDR3 DNA: TGTGCCAGCACCGGGCCGTGGGGCACTGAAGCTTTCTTT
CDR3 protein: CASTGPWGTEAFF
CDR3 length: 13
clone size: -
J gene: TRBJ1-1
D gene: -
V gene: TRBV9

CDR3 DNA: TGTGCCAGCAGTCCCCCTGGGGGGGAGCAGTACTTC
CDR3 protein: CASSPPGGEQYF
CDR3 length: 12
clone size: -
J gene: TRBJ2-7
D gene: -
V gene: TRBV27

CDR3 DNA: TGCACCAGCAGCCATCCTTCCCGACAGGGGTTCATCCACGAGCAGTACTTC
CDR3 protein: CTSSHPSRQGFIHEQYF
CDR3 length: 17
clone size: -
J gene: TRBJ2-7
D gene: -
V gene: TRBV1

CDR3 DNA: TGTGCCAGCAGTACCGACTCCCGACTTAACTATGGCTACACCTTC
CDR3 protein: CASSTDSRLNYGYTF
CDR3 length: 15
clone size: -
J gene: TRBJ1-2
D gene: -
V gene: TRBV6-1

CDR3 DNA: TGCGCCAGCAGCCCTGGGGGTGAGCAGTTCTTC
CDR3 protein: CASSPGGEQFF
CDR3 length: 11
clone size: -
J gene: TRBJ2-1
D gene: -
V gene: TRBV5-1

CDR3 DNA: TGTGCCAGCAGCTTAGGTAACGGCGGGAGAAGAGGATACGAGCAGTACTTC
CDR3 protein: CASSLGNGGRRGYEQYF
CDR3 length: 17
clone size: -
J gene: TRBJ2-7
D gene: TRBD2
V gene: TRBV7-9

CDR3 DNA: TGTGCCAGCGGTCAAGGGGACGCCCCCTACAATGAGCAGTTCTTC
CDR3 protein: CASGQGDAPYNEQFF
CDR3 length: 15
clone size: -
J gene: TRBJ2-1
D gene: -
V gene: TRBV13

CDR3 DNA: TGTGCCAGCAGCCTCAGTGGGGGCAGGGGATCAGATACGCAGTATTTT
CDR3 protein: CASSLSGGRGSDTQYF
CDR3 length: 16
clone size: -
J gene: TRBJ2-3
D gene: -
V gene: TRBV27

CDR3 DNA: TGTGCCAGCTCAAATGAGGGGGAGGGCCACTACGAGCAGTACTTC
CDR3 protein: CASSNEGEGHYEQYF
CDR3 length: 15
clone size: -
J gene: TRBJ2-7
D gene: -
V gene: TRBV14

CDR3 DNA: TGTGCCAGCAGCACGAACACTGAAGCTTTCTTT
CDR3 protein: CASSTNTEAFF
CDR3 length: 11
clone size: -
J gene: TRBJ1-1
D gene: -
V gene: TRBV5-4

CDR3 DNA: TGCAGCGTTGTGTTAGCCGGGGAGGACATTCAGTACTTC
CDR3 protein: CSVVLAGEDIQYF
CDR3 length: 13
clone size: once
J gene: TRBJ2-4
D gene: -
V gene: TRBV29-1

CDR3 DNA: TGTGCCAGCAGCTTGGTAGGGGGCGAAGGTCAGCCCCAGCATTTT
CDR3 protein: CASSLVGGEGQPQHF
CDR3 length: 15
clone size: -
J gene: TRBJ1-5
D gene: TRBD1
V gene: TRBV5-6

CDR3 DNA: TGTGCCAGCAGTTTGGACAGGGGAAGTCAGCCCCAGCATTTT
CDR3 protein: CASSLDRGSQPQHF
CDR3 length: 14
clone size: -
J gene: TRBJ1-5
D gene: TRBD1
V gene: TRBV27

CDR3 DNA: TGTGCCAGCAGCTTAGAAGCGGAGTTGAGCTCCTACAATGAGCAGTTCTTC
CDR3 protein: CASSLEAELSSYNEQFF
CDR3 length: 17
clone size: -
J gene: TRBJ2-1
D gene: -
V gene: TRBV7-9

CDR3 DNA: TGTGCCAGCAGTTTAGCCCCGGACTCTTACCGGACTGAAGCTTTCTTT
CDR3 protein: CASSLAPDSYRTEAFF
CDR3 length: 16
clone size: once
J gene: TRBJ1-1
D gene: -
V gene: TRBV28

CDR3 DNA: TGTGCCAGCAGTGGACTAGACAATGGGGCCACCTCTAACTATGGCTACACCTTC
CDR3 protein: CASSGLDNGATSNYGYTF
CDR3 length: 18
clone size: -
J gene: TRBJ1-2
D gene: -
V gene: TRBV2

CDR3 DNA: TGTGCCAGCCGGACTAGCCAATACGAGCAGTACTTC
CDR3 protein: CASRTSQYEQYF
CDR3 length: 12
clone size: -
J gene: TRBJ2-7
D gene: TRBD2
V gene: TRBV6-6

CDR3 DNA: TGTGCCTCCTCCCCAGATTCGTACAATGAGCAGTTCTTC
CDR3 protein: CASSPDSYNEQFF
CDR3 length: 13
clone size: -
J gene: TRBJ2-1
D gene: -
V gene: TRBV19

CDR3 DNA: TGTGCCAGCAGCTTTGAGGAGTCGAGTAACAGAATCACCTACGAGCAGTACTTC
CDR3 protein: CASSFEESSNRITYEQYF
CDR3 length: 18
clone size: -
J gene: TRBJ2-7
D gene: -
V gene: TRBV5-6

CDR3 DNA: TGTGCCAGCAGTGACCAGGGGACGAAGACCCAGTACTTC
CDR3 protein: CASSDQGTKTQYF
CDR3 length: 13
clone size: -
J gene: TRBJ2-5
D gene: -
V gene: TRBV2

CDR3 DNA: TGCGCCAGCAGCCCACAGGGGGAGGGAAATGGCTACACCTTC
CDR3 protein: CASSPQGEGNGYTF
CDR3 length: 14
clone size: -
J gene: TRBJ1-2
D gene: TRBD1
V gene: TRBV5-1

CDR3 DNA: TGTGCCAGCAGTTTCCCGGGGACACATACCTCCTACGAGCAGTACTTC
CDR3 protein: CASSFPGTHTSYEQYF
CDR3 length: 16
clone size: -
J gene: TRBJ2-7
D gene: -
V gene: TRBV28

CDR3 DNA: TGTGCCAGCATCCACACAGGGAGTCCCGAGCAGTACTTC
CDR3 protein: CASIHTGSPEQYF
CDR3 length: 13
clone size: -
J gene: TRBJ2-7
D gene: -
V gene: TRBV7-9

CDR3 DNA: TGTGCCAGCAGTACTAGTTTCTCCTACGAGCAGTACTTC
CDR3 protein: CASSTSFSYEQYF
CDR3 length: 13
clone size: -
J gene: TRBJ2-7
D gene: -
V gene: TRBV28

CDR3 DNA: TGTGCCAGCAGTTTGGGCGGGATACTCACTGAAGCTTTCTTT
CDR3 protein: CASSLGGILTEAFF
CDR3 length: 14
clone size: -
J gene: TRBJ1-1
D gene: -
V gene: TRBV27

CDR3 DNA: TGTGCCAGCAGCTTGCAGGGTCATGGCTACACCTTC
CDR3 protein: CASSLQGHGYTF
CDR3 length: 12
clone size: -
J gene: TRBJ1-2
D gene: -
V gene: TRBV5-8

CDR3 DNA: TGCGCCAGCAGCTTGACAGGGGATAGCAATCAGCCCCAGCATTTT
CDR3 protein: CASSLTGDSNQPQHF
CDR3 length: 15
clone size: once
J gene: TRBJ1-5
D gene: TRBD1
V gene: TRBV5-1

CDR3 DNA: TGTGCCAGCAGCCAGGAGAGCTCCTACGAGCAGTACTTC
CDR3 protein: CASSQESSYEQYF
CDR3 length: 13
clone size: -
J gene: TRBJ2-7
D gene: -
V gene: TRBV4-2

CDR3 DNA: TGTGCCAGCAGCTTCCGGGACAGGGCGAACACCGGGGAGCTGTTTTTT
CDR3 protein: CASSFRDRANTGELFF
CDR3 length: 16
clone size: -
J gene: TRBJ2-2
D gene: TRBD1
V gene: TRBV7-9

CDR3 DNA: TGTGCCAGCAGTCGTAACACGGAACTCAATCAGCCCCAGCATTTT
CDR3 protein: CASSRNTELNQPQHF
CDR3 length: 15
clone size: -
J gene: TRBJ1-5
D gene: -
V gene: TRBV13

CDR3 DNA: TGTGCCAGCAGCATAAGAGTAGGGACCCCCTACAATGAGCAGTTCTTC
CDR3 protein: CASSIRVGTPYNEQFF
CDR3 length: 16
clone size: -
J gene: TRBJ2-1
D gene: -
V gene: TRBV11-3

CDR3 DNA: TGTGCGAGCGGCGAAGAAAACACTGAAGCTTTCTTT
CDR3 protein: CASGEENTEAFF
CDR3 length: 12
clone size: -
J gene: TRBJ1-1
D gene: -
V gene: TRBV7-9

CDR3 DNA: TGTGCCACCCTATTTGGCGGGGGCACAGATACGCAGTATTTT
CDR3 protein: CATLFGGGTDTQYF
CDR3 length: 14
clone size: -
J gene: TRBJ2-3
D gene: -
V gene: TRBV2